This is a list of T cell receptor beta chains from one sample in a study of post-analysis software for immune sequencing data. Via MiXCR, TCRdb re-called the PCR reads, giving one row per CDR3 protein. The data show hundreds of thousands of distinct CDR3 sequences, with 55% to 70% seen just once and 10% to 12% held by the top ten. Sequenced sample: blood. These receptor sequences come from a girl between 2 and 10 years old with multiple sclerosis. CDR3s include the opening cysteine and the closing phenylalanine or tryptophan. D genes are given only for firm matches. The size field is filled for only some rows; it gives once, few, many or a size class.

d_call	v_call	clone_size	j_call	cdr3_aa	cdr3_nt
-	TRBV18	-	TRBJ2-6	CASSPSGGGSGANVLTF	TGTGCCAGCTCACCATCAGGGGGAGGATCTGGGGCCAACGTCCTGACTTTC
TRBD1	TRBV5-6	few	TRBJ2-6	CASSMDRFSGANVLTF	TGTGCCAGCAGCATGGACAGGTTCTCTGGGGCCAACGTCCTGACTTTC
-	TRBV11-2	-	TRBJ2-1	CASGANSYNEQFF	TGTGCCAGTGGGGCCAACTCCTACAATGAGCAGTTCTTC
-	TRBV6-6	once	TRBJ2-5	CASSYPMGETQYF	TGTGCCAGCAGTTACCCCATGGGAGAGACCCAGTACTTC
TRBD1	TRBV27	-	TRBJ1-1	CASSPDRGLRAFF	TGTGCCAGCAGCCCCGACAGGGGGTTGCGGGCTTTCTTT
TRBD2	TRBV12-3/TRBV12-4	-	TRBJ2-1	CASSPARLLAGGFNEQFF	TGTGCCAGCAGCCCTGCGCGACTACTAGCGGGAGGATTCAATGAGCAGTTCTTC
TRBD1	TRBV6-5	-	TRBJ2-4	CASSFLPGQGREYF	TGTGCCAGCAGTTTCCTCCCGGGACAGGGTCGGGAGTACTTC
-	TRBV5-1	-	TRBJ2-7	CASSQPGLPYEQYF	TGCGCCAGCAGTCAGCCGGGACTTCCATACGAGCAGTACTTC
TRBD1	TRBV29-1	-	TRBJ2-5	CSVGGRGRRGQETQYF	TGCAGCGTTGGTGGCAGGGGGCGTAGAGGTCAAGAGACCCAGTACTTC
-	TRBV12-3/TRBV12-4	few	TRBJ1-2	CASSFRGYYGYTF	TGTGCCAGCAGTTTCCGGGGGTACTATGGCTACACCTTC
TRBD1	TRBV6-5	once	TRBJ2-7	CASSYGTGEVGEQYF	TGTGCCAGCAGTTACGGGACAGGGGAGGTGGGCGAGCAGTACTTC